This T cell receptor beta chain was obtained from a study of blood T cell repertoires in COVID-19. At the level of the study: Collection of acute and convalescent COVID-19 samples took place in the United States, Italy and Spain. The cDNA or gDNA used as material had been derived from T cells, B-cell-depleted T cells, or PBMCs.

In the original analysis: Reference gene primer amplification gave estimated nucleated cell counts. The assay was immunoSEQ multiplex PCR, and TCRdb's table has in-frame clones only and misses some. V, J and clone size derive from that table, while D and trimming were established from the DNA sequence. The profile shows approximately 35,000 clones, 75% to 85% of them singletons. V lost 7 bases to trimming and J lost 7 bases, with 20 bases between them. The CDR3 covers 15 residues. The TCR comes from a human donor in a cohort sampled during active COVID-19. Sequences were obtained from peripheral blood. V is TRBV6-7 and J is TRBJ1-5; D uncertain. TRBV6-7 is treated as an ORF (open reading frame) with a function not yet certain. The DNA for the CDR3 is TGTGCCAGCAATAACCGGAGGCTACTCCGGCAGCCCCAGCATTTT. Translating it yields CASNNRRLLRQPQHF.